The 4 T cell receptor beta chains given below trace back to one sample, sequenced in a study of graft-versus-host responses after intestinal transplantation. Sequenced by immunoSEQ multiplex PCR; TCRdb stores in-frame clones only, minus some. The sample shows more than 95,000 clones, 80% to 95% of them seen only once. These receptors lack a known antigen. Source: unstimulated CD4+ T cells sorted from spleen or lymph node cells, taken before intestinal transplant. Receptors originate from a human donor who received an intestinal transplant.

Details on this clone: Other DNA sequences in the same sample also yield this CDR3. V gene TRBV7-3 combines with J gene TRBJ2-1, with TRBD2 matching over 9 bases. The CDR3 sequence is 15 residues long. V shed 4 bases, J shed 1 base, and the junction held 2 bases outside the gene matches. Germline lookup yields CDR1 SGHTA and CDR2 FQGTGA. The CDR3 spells CASSYSGGSYNEQFF. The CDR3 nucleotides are TGTGCCAGCAGCTATAGCGGGGGTTCCTACAATGAGCAGTTCTTC.

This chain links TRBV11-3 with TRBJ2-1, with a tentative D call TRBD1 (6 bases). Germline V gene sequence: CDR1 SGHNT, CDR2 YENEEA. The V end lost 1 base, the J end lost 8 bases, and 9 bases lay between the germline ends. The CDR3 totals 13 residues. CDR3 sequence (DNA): TGTGCCAGCAGCTTAGGAGAGGGGGATGAGCAGTTCTTC. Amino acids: CASSLGEGDEQFF.

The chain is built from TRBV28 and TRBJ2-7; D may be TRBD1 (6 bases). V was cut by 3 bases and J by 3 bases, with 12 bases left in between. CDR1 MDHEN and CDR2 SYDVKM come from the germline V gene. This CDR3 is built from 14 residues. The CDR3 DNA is TGTGCCAGCAGTTTGTCGGGACAAAACTACGAGCAGTACTTC. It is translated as CASSLSGQNYEQYF.

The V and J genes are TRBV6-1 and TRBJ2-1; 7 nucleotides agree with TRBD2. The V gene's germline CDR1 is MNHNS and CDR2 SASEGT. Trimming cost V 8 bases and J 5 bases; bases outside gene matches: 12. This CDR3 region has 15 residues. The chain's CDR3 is CASYTKGLKDNEQFF. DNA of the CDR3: TGTGCCAGCTACACGAAGGGACTAAAAGACAATGAGCAGTTCTTC.